This T cell receptor (beta chain) was identified during a study of blood T cell repertoires in COVID-19. Clones were read by immunoSEQ multiplex PCR, and TCRdb kept only the in-frame ones, dropping some. Of 70,000 to 95,000 clones detected, about 88% appear once; the ten largest clones hold roughly 5.2%. Germline CDR1 LNHDA, CDR2 SQIVND (reference sequence). CDR3 size: 14 residues. The junction had 6 bases not matched to a gene; V was cut back by 7 bases and J by 5 bases. This clone was found once. The source is a woman of 80 years or more with active COVID-19. Material for sequencing was peripheral blood. This chain connects TRBV19 to TRBJ2-1, with 9 bases matching TRBD1. CDR3 loop: CASITGGADNEQFF. The CDR3 DNA reads as TGTGCCAGTATCACAGGGGGCGCCGACAATGAGCAGTTCTTC.